This TCR beta chain originates from a study of breast tumors, draining lymph nodes, adjacent tissues. The lymph nodes were axillary draining lymph nodes from breast cancer patients. Each CDR3 protein is one row after TCRdb ran MiXCR on the multiplex PCR reads. The sample yields 190,000 or so distinct CDR3 sequences, 31% seen once. General study findings and limits: Tumor repertoires ranked between lymph nodes and nontumor tissue in diversity, with V and J gene preferences.

This clonotype was detected ten times or more. Antigen specificity is unknown. The J segment lost 9 bases and the V segment lost 2 bases, leaving 8 bases of the junction unmatched. The CDR3 covers 15 residues. The chain employs TRBV12-3 or TRBV12-4 and TRBJ2-1; the match to TRBD1 covers 9 bases. The specimen was axillary lymph node tissue. The sequence derives from a female donor with breast cancer. Some clones in this sample may be carry-over from other donors' samples. DNA for the CDR3: TGTGCCAGCAGTTTAAGCTCGGGACAGGGAGTTGAGCAGTTCTTC. Translated: CASSLSSGQGVEQFF.